The clone carrying this TCR beta chain has a count of ten or more. The sample belongs to a study of low-dose radiotherapy and immunotherapy resistance in tumors. Across the study: Dosing for Cohort 2 consisted of 1 Gy per fraction every two weeks, reaching a total of 13 Gy over 26 weeks. One day before radiation and immunotherapy, intravenous cyclophosphamide 200 mg/m2 was administered, with this repeated every two weeks.

Alpha- and beta-chain coverage of first-strand cDNA came from TRAV- and TRBV-specific primers. A roughly 20-cycle PCR with a constant-region primer and V-primer adapter amplified TCRs. TCRdb reanalysed the reads using MiXCR and keeps one entry per CDR3 protein. In the table there are 100,000 or so distinct CDR3 sequences, 9.4% of which are singletons. Documented time point: before trial treatment. Donors were treated with nivolumab, ipilimumab, aspirin, and low-dose cyclophosphamide and radiotherapy. The V and J ends lost 4 bases and 7 bases respectively, with 16 bases between them. CDR3 length: 15 residues. The germline gives CDR1 KGHDR, CDR2 SFDVKD.

This clonotype was obtained from a male donor with prostate cancer. The source was PBMCs, collected before treatment. The chain is built from TRBV24-1 and TRBJ2-4; perhaps TRBD1 as D (5 bases). The chain's CDR3 is CATSDPQDISNIQYF. CDR3 sequence (DNA): TGTGCCACCAGTGACCCACAGGACATATCGAACATTCAGTACTTC.